The 5 T cell receptor beta chains presented below share a single source sample, sequenced in a study of shared clonotypes between healthy human individuals. This table comes from immunoSEQ multiplex PCR, and its TCRdb copy is limited to in-frame clones, with some not included. The table has some 1.5 million clones, about 98% seen once. Source material: naive CD4+ T cells sorted from blood. Subset in this sample: CD45RA+ positively selected. Receptors were obtained from a young man in good health.

The rearrangement links TRBV4-3 to TRBJ1-1; D is possibly TRBD1 (5 bases). Germline V lookup: CDR1 LGHNA, CDR2 YSLEER. There are 15 residues in the CDR3. V gave up 0 bases and J gave up 1 base, with 9 bases separating them. The CDR3 nucleotides are TGCGCCAGCAGCCAAGATGAGGGACGGAACACTGAAGCTTTCTTT. Its translation is CASSQDEGRNTEAFF.

J is TRBJ2-7 and V is TRBV11-2; 10 bases agree with TRBD2. After removal of 6 bases from V and 1 base from J, the junction contained 12 bases not matched to a gene. Germline CDR1 SGHAT, CDR2 FQNNGV. CDR3 length equals 17 residues. Here the CDR3 DNA reads TGTGCCAGCAGACTAAGGCTAGCGGGAGTACAATCCTACGAGCAGTACTTC. Translating gives CASRLRLAGVQSYEQYF. The whole variable domain, remainder taken from reference TRBV11-2 and TRBJ2-7, is EAGVAQSPRYKIIEKRQSVAFWCNPISGHATLYWYQQILGQGPKLLIQFQNNGVVDDSQLPKDRFSAERLKGVDSTLKIQPAKLEDSAVYLCASRLRLAGVQSYEQYFGPGTRLTVT.

The rearrangement uses TRBV6-1 and TRBJ2-7; D is uncertain. Trimming took 5 bases from V and 2 from J, leaving 13 bases between them. The germline V gene encodes CDR1 MNHNS and CDR2 SASEGT. The CDR3 consists of 14 residues. CDR3 DNA sequence: TGTGCCAGCAGTCCCCTGACCGTTACCTACGAGCAGTACTTC. Amino acid sequence: CASSPLTVTYEQYF.

The chain employs TRBV2 and TRBJ2-5; TRBD1 might be the D (6 bases). V dropped 4 bases and J dropped 1 base, with 10 bases sitting between them. The CDR3 runs to 14 residues. Germline CDR1 SNHLY, CDR2 FYNNEI. CDR3 region: CASSGNRVQETQYF. The CDR3 DNA sequence: TGTGCCAGCAGTGGAAACAGGGTCCAAGAGACCCAGTACTTC.

The chain is built from TRBV4-1 and TRBJ1-4, with 11 bases matching TRBD1. CDR3 length equals 21 residues. V shed 1 base, J shed 0 bases, and the junction held 13 bases outside the gene matches. Germline loops: CDR1 MGHRA, CDR2 YSYEKL. The CDR3 region has the DNA TGCGCCAGCAGCCAAGGAGTCCCGGGACAGGGGGTTCCTGCAACTAATGAAAAACTGTTTTTT. Encoded protein: CASSQGVPGQGVPATNEKLFF.